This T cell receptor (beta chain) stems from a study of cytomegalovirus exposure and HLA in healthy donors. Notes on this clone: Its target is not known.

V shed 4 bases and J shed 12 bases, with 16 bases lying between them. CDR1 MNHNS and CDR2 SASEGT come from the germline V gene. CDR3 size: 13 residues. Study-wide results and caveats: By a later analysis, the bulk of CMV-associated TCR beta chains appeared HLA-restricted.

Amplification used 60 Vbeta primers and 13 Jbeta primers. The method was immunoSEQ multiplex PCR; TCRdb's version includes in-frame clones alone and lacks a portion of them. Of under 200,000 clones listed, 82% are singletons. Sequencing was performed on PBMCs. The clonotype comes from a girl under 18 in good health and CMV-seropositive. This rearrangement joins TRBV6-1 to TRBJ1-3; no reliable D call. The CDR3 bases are TGTGCCAGCAGTGGCGACTCCCGGGTGGACATATATTTT. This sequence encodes CASSGDSRVDIYF.